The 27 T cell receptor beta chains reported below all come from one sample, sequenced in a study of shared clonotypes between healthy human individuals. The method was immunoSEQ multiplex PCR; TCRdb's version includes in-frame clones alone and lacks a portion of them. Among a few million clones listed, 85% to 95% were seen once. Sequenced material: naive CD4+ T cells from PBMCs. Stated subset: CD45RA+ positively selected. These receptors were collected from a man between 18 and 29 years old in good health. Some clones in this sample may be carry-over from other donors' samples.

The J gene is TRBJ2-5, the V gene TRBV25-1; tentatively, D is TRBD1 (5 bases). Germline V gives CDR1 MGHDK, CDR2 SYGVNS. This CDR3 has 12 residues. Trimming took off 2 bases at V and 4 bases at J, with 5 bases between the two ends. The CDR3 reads CASSEQGETQYF. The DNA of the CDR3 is TGTGCCAGCAGTGAACAGGGAGAGACCCAGTACTTC.

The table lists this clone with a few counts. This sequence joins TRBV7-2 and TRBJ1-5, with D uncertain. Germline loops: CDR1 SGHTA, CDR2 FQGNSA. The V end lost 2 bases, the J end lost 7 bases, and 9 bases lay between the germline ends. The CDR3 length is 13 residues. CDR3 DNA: TGTGCCAGCAGCTTAAGGCTAGACCAGCCCCAGCATTTT. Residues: CASSLRLDQPQHF.

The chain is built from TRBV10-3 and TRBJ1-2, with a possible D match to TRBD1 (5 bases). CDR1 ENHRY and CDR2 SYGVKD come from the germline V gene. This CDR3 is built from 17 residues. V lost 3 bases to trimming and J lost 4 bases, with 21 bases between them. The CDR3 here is CAISETLIRVGAYGYTF. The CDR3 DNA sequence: TGTGCCATCAGTGAAACGCTTATCAGGGTAGGAGCCTATGGCTACACCTTC.

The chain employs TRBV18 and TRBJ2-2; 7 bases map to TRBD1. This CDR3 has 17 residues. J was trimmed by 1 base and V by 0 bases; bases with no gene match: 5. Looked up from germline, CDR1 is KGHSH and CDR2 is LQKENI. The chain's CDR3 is CASSPPGTAGNTGELFF. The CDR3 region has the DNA TGTGCCAGCTCACCACCAGGGACAGCCGGGAACACCGGGGAGCTGTTTTTT.

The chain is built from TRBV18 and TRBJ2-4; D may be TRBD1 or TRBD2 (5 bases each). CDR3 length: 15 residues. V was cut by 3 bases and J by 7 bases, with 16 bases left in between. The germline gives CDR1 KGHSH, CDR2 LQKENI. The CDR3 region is CASSPGQSGVNIQYF. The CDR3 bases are TGTGCCAGCTCACCGGGGCAATCCGGGGTCAACATTCAGTACTTC.

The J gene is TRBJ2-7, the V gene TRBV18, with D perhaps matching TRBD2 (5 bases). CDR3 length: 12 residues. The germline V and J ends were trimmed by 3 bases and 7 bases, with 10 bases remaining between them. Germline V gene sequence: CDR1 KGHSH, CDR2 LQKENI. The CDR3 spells CASSPGAQEQYF. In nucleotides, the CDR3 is TGTGCCAGCTCACCGGGAGCCCAAGAGCAGTACTTC.

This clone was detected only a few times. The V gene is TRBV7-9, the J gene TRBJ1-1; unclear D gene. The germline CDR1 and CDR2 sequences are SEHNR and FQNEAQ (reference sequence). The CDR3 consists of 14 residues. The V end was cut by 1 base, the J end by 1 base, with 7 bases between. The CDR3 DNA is TGTGCCAGCAGCTTAGAGCTCGGGAACACTGAAGCTTTCTTT. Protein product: CASSLELGNTEAFF.

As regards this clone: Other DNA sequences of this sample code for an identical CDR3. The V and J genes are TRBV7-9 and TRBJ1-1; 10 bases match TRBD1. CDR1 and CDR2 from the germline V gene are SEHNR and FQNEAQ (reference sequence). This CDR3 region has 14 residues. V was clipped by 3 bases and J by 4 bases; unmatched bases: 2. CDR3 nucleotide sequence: TGTGCCAGCAGCTTGGGACAGGGGAGCACTGAAGCTTTCTTT. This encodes CASSLGQGSTEAFF.

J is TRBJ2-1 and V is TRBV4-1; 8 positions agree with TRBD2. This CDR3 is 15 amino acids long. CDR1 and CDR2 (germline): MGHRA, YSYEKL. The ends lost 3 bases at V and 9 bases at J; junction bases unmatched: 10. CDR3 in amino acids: CASSQGGEREFEQFF. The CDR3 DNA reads TGCGCCAGCAGCCAGGGGGGGGAGCGGGAGTTTGAGCAGTTCTTC.

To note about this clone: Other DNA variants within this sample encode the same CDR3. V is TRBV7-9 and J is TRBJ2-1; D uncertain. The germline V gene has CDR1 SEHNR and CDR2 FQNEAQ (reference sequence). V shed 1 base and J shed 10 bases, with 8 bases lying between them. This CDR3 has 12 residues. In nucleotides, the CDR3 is TGTGCCAGCAGCTTAGTGGGGTCCGAGCAGTTCTTC. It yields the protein CASSLVGSEQFF.

Written as DNA, the CDR3 is TGTGCCAGCAGCCGAACAGGGCTGAACACCGGGGAGCTGTTTTTT. As protein: CASSRTGLNTGELFF. The rearrangement uses TRBV7-6 and TRBJ2-2; the D gene is possibly TRBD1 (6 bases). The germline V gene has CDR1 SGHVS and CDR2 FNYEAQ. V was pared by 5 bases and J by 1 base, with 11 bases between. There are 15 residues in the CDR3. Combining the CDR3 with reference TRBV7-6 and TRBJ2-2 gives the whole variable domain GAGVSQSPRYKVTKRGQDVALRCDPISGHVSLYWYRQALGQGPEFLTYFNYEAQQDKSGLPNDRFSAERPEGSISTLTIQRTEQRDSAMYRCASSRTGLNTGELFFGEGSRLTVL.

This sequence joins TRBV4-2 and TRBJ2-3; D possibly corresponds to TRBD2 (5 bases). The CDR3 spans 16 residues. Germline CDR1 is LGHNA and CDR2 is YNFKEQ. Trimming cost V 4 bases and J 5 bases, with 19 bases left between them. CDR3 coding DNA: TGTGCCAGCAGCCGGGAGCGGCGCGGCATTCAAGATACGCAGTATTTT. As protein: CASSRERRGIQDTQYF.

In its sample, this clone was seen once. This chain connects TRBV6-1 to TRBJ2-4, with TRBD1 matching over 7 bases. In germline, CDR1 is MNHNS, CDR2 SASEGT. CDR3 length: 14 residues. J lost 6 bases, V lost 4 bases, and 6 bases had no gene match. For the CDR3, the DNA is TGTGCCAGCAGTGTCCCGGGACAGATAAACATTCAGTACTTC. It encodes CASSVPGQINIQYF.

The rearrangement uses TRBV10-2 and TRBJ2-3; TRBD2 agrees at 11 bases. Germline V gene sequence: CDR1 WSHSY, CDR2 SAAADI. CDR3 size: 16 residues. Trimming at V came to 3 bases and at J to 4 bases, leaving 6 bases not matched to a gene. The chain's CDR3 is CASSDLAGGPSDTQYF. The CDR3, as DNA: TGCGCCAGCAGTGACTTAGCGGGAGGGCCCTCAGATACGCAGTATTTT.

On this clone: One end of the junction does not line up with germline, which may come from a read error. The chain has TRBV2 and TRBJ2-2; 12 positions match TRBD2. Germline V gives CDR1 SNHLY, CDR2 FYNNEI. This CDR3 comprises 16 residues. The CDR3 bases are TGTGCCAGCAGTAAAGCTAGCGGGAGGGCCACTGGGGAGCTGTTTTTT. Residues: CASSKASGRATGELFF.

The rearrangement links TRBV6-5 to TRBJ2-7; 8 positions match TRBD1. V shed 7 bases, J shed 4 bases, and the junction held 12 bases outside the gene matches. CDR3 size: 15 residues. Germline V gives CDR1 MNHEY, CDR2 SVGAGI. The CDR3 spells CASIARQGAVYEQYF. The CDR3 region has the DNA TGTGCCAGCATCGCCCGGCAGGGGGCTGTATACGAGCAGTACTTC.

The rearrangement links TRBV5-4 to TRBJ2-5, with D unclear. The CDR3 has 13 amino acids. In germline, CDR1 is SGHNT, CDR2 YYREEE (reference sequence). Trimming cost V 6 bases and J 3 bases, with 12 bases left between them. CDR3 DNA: TGTGCCAGCACCGGCAGTGGAGAAGAGACCCAGTACTTC. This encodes CASTGSGEETQYF.

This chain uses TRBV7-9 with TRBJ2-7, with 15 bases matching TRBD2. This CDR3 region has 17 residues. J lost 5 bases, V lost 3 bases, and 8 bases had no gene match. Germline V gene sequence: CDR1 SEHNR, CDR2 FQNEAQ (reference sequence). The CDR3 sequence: CASSLGLAGGSNHEQYF. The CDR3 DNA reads TGTGCCAGCAGCTTGGGACTAGCGGGAGGATCGAACCACGAGCAGTACTTC.

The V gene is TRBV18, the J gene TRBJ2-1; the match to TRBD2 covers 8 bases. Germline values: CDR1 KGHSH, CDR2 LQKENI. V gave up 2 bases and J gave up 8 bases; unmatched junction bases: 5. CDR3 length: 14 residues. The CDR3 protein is CASSPGRGGDEQFF. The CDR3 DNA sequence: TGTGCCAGCTCACCAGGTCGGGGGGGTGATGAGCAGTTCTTC.

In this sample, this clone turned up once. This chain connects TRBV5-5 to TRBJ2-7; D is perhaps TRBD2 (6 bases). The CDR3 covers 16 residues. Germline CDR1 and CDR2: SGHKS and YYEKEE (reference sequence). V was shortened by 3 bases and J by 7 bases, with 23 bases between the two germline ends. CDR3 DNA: TGTGCCAGCAGCTCCCTAGGGGAGGCCCTCTCCTGGGAGCAGTACTTC. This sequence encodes CASSSLGEALSWEQYF.

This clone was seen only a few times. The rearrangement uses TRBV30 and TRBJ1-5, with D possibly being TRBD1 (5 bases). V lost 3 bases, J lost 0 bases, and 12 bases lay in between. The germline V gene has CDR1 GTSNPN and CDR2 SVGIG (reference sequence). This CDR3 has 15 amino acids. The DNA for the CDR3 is TGTGCCTGGAGACCCGGAGGGGCTAGCAATCAGCCCCAGCATTTT. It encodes CAWRPGGASNQPQHF. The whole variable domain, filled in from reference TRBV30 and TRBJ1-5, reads SQTIHQWPATLVQPVGSPLSLECTVEGTSNPNLYWYRQAAGRGLQLLFYSVGIGQISSEVPQNLSASRPQDRQFILSSKKLLLSDSGFYLCAWRPGGASNQPQHFGDGTRLSIL.

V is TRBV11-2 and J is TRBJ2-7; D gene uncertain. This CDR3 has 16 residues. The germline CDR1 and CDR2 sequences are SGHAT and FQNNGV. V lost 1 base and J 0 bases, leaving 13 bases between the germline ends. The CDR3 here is CASSLGPSLSSYEQYF. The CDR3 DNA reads TGTGCCAGCAGCTTAGGTCCCAGTCTGAGCTCCTACGAGCAGTACTTC. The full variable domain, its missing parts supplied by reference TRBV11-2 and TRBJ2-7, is EAGVAQSPRYKIIEKRQSVAFWCNPISGHATLYWYQQILGQGPKLLIQFQNNGVVDDSQLPKDRFSAERLKGVDSTLKIQPAKLEDSAVYLCASSLGPSLSSYEQYFGPGTRLTVT.

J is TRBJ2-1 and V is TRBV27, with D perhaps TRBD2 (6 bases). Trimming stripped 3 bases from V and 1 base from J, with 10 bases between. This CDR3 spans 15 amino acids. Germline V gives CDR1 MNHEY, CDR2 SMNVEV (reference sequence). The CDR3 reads CASSLAGLSYNEQFF. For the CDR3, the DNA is TGTGCCAGCAGTTTGGCGGGATTGTCCTACAATGAGCAGTTCTTC.

CDR3 protein: CASTNTDTQYF. CDR3 DNA: TGCGCCAGCACCAACACAGATACGCAGTATTTT. This chain joins TRBV5-1 and TRBJ2-3, with D unresolved. Germline CDR1 SGHRS, CDR2 YFSETQ. The CDR3 spans 11 residues. Trimming stripped 6 bases from V and 2 bases from J, with 4 bases between.

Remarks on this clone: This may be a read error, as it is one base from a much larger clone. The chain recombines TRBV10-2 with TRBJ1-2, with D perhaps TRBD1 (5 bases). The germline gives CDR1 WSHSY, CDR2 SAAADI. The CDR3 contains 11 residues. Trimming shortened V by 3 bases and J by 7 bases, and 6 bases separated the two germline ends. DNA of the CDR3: TGCGCCAGCAGTGACAGGGTTGGCTACACCTTC. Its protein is CASSDRVGYTF.

Here the CDR3 DNA reads TGTGCCAGCAGCTTAACCCAGTCCTACAATGAGCAGTTCTTC. Protein sequence: CASSLTQSYNEQFF. The chain recombines TRBV7-3 with TRBJ2-1, with no clear D. This CDR3 is built from 14 residues. Looked up from germline, CDR1 is SGHTA and CDR2 is FQGTGA. V lost 0 bases to trimming and J lost 1 base, with 4 bases between them.

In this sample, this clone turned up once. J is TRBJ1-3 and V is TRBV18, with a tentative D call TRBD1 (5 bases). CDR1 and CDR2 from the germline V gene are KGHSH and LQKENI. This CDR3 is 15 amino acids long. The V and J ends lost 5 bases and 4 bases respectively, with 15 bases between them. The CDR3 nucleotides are TGTGCCAGCTCATCCCCAGACAGTCTAGGAAACACCATATATTTT. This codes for CASSSPDSLGNTIYF. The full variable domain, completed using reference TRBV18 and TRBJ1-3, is NAGVMQNPRHLVRRRGQEARLRCSPMKGHSHVYWYRQLPEEGLKFMVYLQKENIIDESGMPKERFSAEFPKEGPSILRIQQVVRGDSAAYFCASSSPDSLGNTIYFGEGSWLTVV.